Detailed here is one T cell receptor (beta chain). Its antigen is not known. The sample is drawn from a study of vaccination and CD4 T cells after COVID-19. Across the study: Convalescent study patients returned SARS-CoV-2 positive nasal swab PCR results, with nine mild cases and one severe.

Cultured CD4+ T cells had their DNA profiled by the Oncomine TCR Beta short-read assay. Researchers extracted genomic DNA from CD4+ T cells that had been cultured. TCRdb redid the calling of the PCR reads with MiXCR, one entry per CDR3 protein. The sample contains 15,000 to 20,000 distinct CDR3 sequences, around 50% of which appear only once. Time point: late sampling 161 to 241 days after vaccination in a few convalescent patients. Treatment specified: roughly 10-day PBMC culture with coronavirus spike peptide pools or control peptides (ViraFEST assay). The CDR3 is 14 residues long. In germline, CDR1 is MNHEY, CDR2 SVGEGT. V was cut by 5 bases and J by 6 bases, with 15 bases left in between.

The receptor was derived from a human donor who had recovered from COVID-19. V and J are TRBV6-2 or TRBV6-3 and TRBJ2-3; TRBD2 might be the D (6 bases). This specimen consisted of CD4+ T cells from blood, cultured in vitro, obtained about 7 months after SARS-CoV-2 vaccination. CDR3 sequence: CASSPSTRFDTQYF. The CDR3, as DNA: TGTGCCAGCAGTCCGTCGACTAGGTTTGATACGCAGTATTTT.